This is a list of T cell receptor beta chains from one sample in a study of identical twins. MiXCR, applied by TCRdb to the 5' RACE reads, yields one record per CDR3 protein. This sample has more than 650,000 distinct CDR3 sequences, with 6.1% found just once. The material sequenced was naive T cells sorted from blood. All receptors derive from a man younger than 30 in good health. CDR3s leave out the opening cysteine and the closing phenylalanine or tryptophan. The D gene is left open where the match is weak. Not all rows give a size; the values are once, few, many and, for expanded clones, a class.

V: TRBV7-2; D: NA; size: NA; CDR3: ATWVLAGEETQY
V: TRBV20-1; D: NA; size: few; CDR3: SAFNEVHNEQF
V: TRBV12-3/TRBV12-4; D: NA; size: many; CDR3: ASSLRTADNSPLH
V: TRBV29-1; D: TRBD2; size: many; CDR3: SVELLAGVNEQF
V: TRBV7-3; D: NA; size: many; CDR3: ASRQQPGTDYEQY
V: TRBV24-1; D: NA; size: many; CDR3: ATSDPTLGPYEQY
V: TRBV10-3; D: TRBD1; size: many; CDR3: AISMDRGETQY
V: TRBV5-6; D: TRBD1; size: NA; CDR3: ASTGTGGASYNEQF
V: TRBV4-2; D: TRBD1; size: few; CDR3: ASSQPGQGSPSGHYNEQF
V: TRBV29-1; D: TRBD1; size: many; CDR3: SSVRDRSTDTQY
V: TRBV4-2; D: TRBD2; size: many; CDR3: ASSQAGGRGSYNEQF
V: TRBV11-2; D: TRBD2; size: NA; CDR3: ASLYHLAGGAEQF
V: TRBV9; D: TRBD1; size: many; CDR3: ASSVRDRGHWEQF
V: TRBV20-1; D: TRBD1; size: many; CDR3: SARGNTQQGNLAKNIQY